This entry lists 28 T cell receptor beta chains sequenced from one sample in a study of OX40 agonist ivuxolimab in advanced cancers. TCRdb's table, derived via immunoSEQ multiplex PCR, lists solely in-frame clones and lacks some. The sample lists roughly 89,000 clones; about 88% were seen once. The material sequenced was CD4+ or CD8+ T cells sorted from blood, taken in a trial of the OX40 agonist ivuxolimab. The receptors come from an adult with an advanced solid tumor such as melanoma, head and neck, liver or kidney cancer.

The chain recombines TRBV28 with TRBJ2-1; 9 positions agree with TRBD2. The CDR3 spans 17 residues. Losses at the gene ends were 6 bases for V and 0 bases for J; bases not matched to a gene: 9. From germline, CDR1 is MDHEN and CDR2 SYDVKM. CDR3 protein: CASSPIAGDRSYNEQFF. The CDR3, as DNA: TGTGCCAGCAGCCCAATAGCGGGGGACCGCTCCTACAATGAGCAGTTCTTC. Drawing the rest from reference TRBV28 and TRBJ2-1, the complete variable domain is DVKVTQSSRYLVKRTGEKVFLECVQDMDHENMFWYRQDPGLGLRLIYFSYDVKMKEKGDIPEGYSVSREKKERFSLILESASTNQTSMYLCASSPIAGDRSYNEQFFGPGTRLTVL.

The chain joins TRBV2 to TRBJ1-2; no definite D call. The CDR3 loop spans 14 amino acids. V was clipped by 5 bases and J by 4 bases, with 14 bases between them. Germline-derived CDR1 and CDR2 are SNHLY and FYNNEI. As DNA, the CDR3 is TGTGCCAGCAGTCAAGACAAGGGAGTCTATGGCTACACCTTC. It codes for CASSQDKGVYGYTF.

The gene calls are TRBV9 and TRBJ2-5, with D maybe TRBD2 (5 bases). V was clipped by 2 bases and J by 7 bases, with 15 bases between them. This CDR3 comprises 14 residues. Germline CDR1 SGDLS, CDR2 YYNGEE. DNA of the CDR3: TGTGCCAGCAGCGTCGTGAGTAGAGAGGGGACCCAGTACTTC. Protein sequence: CASSVVSREGTQYF.

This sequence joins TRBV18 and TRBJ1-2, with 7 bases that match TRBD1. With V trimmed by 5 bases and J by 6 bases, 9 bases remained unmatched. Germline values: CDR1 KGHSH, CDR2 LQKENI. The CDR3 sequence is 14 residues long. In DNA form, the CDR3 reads TGTGCCAGCTCAACCAGTCCACAGGGGAATGGCTACACCTTC. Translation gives CASSTSPQGNGYTF.

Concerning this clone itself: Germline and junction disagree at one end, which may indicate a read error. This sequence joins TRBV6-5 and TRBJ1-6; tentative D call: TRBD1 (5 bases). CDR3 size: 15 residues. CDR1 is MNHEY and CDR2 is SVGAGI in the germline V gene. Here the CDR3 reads CASSYSYRNNLPLHF. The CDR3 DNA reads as TGTGCCAGCAGTTACTCATACAGGAATAATTTACCCCTCCACTTT.

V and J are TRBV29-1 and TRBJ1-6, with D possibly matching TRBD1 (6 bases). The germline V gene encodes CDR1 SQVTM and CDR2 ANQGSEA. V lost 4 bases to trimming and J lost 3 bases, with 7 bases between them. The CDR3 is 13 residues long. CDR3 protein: CSVVQGYNSPLHF. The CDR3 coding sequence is TGCAGCGTTGTACAGGGCTATAATTCACCCCTCCACTTT.

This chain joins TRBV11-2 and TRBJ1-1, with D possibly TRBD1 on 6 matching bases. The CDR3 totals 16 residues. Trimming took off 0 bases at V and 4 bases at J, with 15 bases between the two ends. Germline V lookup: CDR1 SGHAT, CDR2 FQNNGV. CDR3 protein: CASSLDLVRGGTEAFF. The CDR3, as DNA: TGTGCCAGCAGCTTAGATCTTGTCAGGGGAGGCACTGAAGCTTTCTTT.

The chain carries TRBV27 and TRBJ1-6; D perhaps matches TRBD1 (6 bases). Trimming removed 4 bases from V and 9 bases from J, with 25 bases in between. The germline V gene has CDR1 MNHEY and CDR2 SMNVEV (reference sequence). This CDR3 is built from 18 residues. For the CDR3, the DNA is TGTGCCAGCAGTTCCCCCTCGCGACAGGCCGGGCCTGGTTCACCCCTCCACTTT. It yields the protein CASSSPSRQAGPGSPLHF.

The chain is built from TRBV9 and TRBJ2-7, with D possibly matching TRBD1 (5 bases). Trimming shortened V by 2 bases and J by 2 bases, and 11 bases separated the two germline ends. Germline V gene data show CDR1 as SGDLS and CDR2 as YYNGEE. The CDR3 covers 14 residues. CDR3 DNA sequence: TGTGCCAGCAGCGTGGACACTACTACCTACGAGCAGTACTTC. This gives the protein CASSVDTTTYEQYF.

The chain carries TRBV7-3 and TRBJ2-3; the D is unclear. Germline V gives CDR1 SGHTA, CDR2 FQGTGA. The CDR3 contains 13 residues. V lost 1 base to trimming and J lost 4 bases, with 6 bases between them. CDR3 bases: TGTGCCAGCAGCTTAAACCCCTCAGATACGCAGTATTTT. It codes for CASSLNPSDTQYF.

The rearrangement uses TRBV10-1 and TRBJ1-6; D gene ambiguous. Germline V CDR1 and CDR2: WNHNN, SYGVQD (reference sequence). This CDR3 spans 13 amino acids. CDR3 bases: TGCGCGCGATTTGTAACGGGGAATTCACCCCTCCACTTT. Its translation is CARFVTGNSPLHF.

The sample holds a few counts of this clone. The CDR3 DNA sequence: TGTGCCAGCTCACCACAGGGAGGTCAGCCCCAGCATTTT. Its translation is CASSPQGGQPQHF. The chain couples TRBV18 to TRBJ1-5; D gene ambiguous. Trimming took off 1 base at V and 6 bases at J, with 7 bases between the two ends. Germline values: CDR1 KGHSH, CDR2 LQKENI. The CDR3 length is 13 residues.

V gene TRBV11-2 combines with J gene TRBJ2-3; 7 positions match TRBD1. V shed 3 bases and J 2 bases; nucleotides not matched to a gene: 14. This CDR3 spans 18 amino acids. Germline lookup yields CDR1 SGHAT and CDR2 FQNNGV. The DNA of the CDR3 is TGTGCCAGCAGCTTTAACAGGGGCAGCGTCGTGGACACAGATACGCAGTATTTT. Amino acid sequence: CASSFNRGSVVDTDTQYF.

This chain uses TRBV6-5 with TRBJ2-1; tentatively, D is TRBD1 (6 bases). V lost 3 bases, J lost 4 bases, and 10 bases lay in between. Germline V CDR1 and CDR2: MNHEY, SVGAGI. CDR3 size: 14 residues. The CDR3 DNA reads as TGTGCCAGCAGTTATCGCAGGGGTTACAATGAGCAGTTCTTC. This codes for CASSYRRGYNEQFF.

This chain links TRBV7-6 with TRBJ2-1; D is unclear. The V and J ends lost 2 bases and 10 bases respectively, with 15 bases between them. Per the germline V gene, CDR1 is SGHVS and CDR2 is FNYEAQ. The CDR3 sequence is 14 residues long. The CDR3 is CASSLKVNYDEQFF. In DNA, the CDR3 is TGTGCCAGCAGCTTAAAAGTCAACTATGACGAGCAGTTCTTC.

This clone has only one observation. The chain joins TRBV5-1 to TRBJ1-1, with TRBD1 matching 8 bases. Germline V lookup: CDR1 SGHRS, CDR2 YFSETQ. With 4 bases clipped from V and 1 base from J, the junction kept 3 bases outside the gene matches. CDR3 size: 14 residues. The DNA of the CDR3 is TGCGCCAGCAGCCCACAGGGGGGGAACACTGAAGCTTTCTTT. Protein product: CASSPQGGNTEAFF.

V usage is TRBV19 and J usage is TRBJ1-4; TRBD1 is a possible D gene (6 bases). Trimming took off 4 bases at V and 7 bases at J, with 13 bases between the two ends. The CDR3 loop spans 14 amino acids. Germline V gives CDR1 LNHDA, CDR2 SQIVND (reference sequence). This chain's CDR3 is CASSSGGRSEKLFF. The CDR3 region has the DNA TGTGCCAGTAGTAGCGGGGGGCGGAGTGAAAAACTGTTTTTT. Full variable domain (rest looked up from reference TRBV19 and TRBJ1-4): DGGITQSPKYLFRKEGQNVTLSCEQNLNHDAMYWYRQDPGQGLRLIYYSQIVNDFQKGDIAEGYSVSREKKESFPLTVTSAQKNPTAFYLCASSSGGRSEKLFFGSGTQLSVL.

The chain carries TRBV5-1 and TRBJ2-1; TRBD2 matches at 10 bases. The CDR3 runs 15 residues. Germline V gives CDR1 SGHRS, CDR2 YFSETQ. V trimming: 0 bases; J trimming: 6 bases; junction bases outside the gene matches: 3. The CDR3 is CASSLVAGGGNEQFF. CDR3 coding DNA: TGCGCCAGCAGCTTGGTAGCGGGGGGCGGCAATGAGCAGTTCTTC.

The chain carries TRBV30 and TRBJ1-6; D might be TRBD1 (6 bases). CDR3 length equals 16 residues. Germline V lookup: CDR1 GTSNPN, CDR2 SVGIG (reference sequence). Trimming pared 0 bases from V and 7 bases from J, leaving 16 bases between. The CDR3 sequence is CAWSVRRTALNSPLHF. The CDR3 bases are TGTGCCTGGAGTGTACGAAGGACAGCCCTAAATTCACCCCTCCACTTT.

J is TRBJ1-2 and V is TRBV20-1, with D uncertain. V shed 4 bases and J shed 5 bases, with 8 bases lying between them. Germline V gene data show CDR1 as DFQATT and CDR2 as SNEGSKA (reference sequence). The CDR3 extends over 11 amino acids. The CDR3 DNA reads TGCAGTGCTACCAGACCATATGGCTACACCTTC. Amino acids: CSATRPYGYTF.

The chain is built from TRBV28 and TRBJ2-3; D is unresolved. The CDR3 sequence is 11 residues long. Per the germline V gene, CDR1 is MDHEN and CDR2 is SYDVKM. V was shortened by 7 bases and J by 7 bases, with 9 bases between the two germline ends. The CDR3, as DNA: TGTGCCAGCACTACGACTTATACGCAGTATTTT. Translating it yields CASTTTYTQYF.

CDR3 protein: CASSSGLLSYNEQFF. The CDR3 DNA sequence: TGTGCCAGCAGTTCGGGACTACTCTCCTACAATGAGCAGTTCTTC. The J gene is TRBJ2-1, the V gene TRBV11-2; 7 nucleotides align to TRBD2. With 6 bases clipped from V and 0 bases from J, the junction kept 5 bases outside the gene matches. The CDR3 is made up of 15 amino acids. Germline assignment: CDR1 SGHAT and CDR2 FQNNGV.

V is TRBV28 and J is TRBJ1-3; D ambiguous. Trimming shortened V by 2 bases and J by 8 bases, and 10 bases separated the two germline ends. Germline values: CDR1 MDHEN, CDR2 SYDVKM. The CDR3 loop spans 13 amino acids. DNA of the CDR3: TGTGCCAGCAGTTTAACCGGGCGGGACACCATATATTTT. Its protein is CASSLTGRDTIYF.

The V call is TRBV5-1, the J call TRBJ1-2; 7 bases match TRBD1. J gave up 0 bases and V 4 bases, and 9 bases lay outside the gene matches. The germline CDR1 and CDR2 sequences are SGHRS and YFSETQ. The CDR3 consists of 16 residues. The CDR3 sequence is CASSKGGAKSNYGYTF. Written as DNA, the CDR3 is TGCGCCAGCAGCAAAGGGGGCGCAAAGTCTAACTATGGCTACACCTTC.

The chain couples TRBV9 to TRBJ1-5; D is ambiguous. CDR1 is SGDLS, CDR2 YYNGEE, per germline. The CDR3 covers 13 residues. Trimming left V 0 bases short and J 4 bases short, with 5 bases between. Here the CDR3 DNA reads TGTGCCAGCAGCGTAGATGAAAATCAGCCCCAGCATTTT. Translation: CASSVDENQPQHF.

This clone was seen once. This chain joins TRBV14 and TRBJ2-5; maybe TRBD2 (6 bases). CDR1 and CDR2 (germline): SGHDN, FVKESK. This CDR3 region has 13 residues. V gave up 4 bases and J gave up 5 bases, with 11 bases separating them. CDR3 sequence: CASSPLALETQYF. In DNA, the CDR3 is TGTGCCAGCAGCCCTCTAGCGCTGGAGACCCAGTACTTC.

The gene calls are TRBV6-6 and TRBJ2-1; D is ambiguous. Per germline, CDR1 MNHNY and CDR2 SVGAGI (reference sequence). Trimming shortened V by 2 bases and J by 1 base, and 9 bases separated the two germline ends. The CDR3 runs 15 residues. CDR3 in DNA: TGTGCCAGCAGTTACGGTGGGGTGTCCTACAATGAGCAGTTCTTC. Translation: CASSYGGVSYNEQFF.

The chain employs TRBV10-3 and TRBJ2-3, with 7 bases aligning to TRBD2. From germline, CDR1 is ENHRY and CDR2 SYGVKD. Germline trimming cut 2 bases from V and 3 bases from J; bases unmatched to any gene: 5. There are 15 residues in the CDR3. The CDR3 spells CAISEGARGTDTQYF. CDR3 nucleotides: TGTGCCATCAGTGAGGGGGCGCGGGGGACAGATACGCAGTATTTT.